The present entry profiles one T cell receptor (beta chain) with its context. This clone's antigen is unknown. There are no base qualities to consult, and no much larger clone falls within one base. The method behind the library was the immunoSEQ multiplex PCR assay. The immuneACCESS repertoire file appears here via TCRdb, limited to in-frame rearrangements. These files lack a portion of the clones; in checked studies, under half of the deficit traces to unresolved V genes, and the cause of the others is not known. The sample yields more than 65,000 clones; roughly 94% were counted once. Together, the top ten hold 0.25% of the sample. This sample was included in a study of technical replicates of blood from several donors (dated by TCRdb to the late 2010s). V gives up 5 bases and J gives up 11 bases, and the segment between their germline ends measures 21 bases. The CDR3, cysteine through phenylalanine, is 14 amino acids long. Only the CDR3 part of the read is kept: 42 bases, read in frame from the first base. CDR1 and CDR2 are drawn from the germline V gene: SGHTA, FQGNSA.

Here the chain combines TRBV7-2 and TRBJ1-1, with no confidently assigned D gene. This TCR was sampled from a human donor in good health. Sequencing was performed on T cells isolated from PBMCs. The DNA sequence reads TGTGCCAGCAGCCTTACGCCGCCATTCGGCGGCGCTTTCTTT. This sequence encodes CASSLTPPFGGAFF.